Below, 20 T cell receptor beta chains from the same sample are listed, as sequenced in a study of human thymus T cells. The table came from immunoSEQ multiplex PCR; TCRdb's copy has only in-frame clones and leaves some out. The data show 40,000 to 45,000 clones, around 94% seen once. The sequenced sample consisted of blood. All receptors come from a boy in the first two years of life with a congenital heart defect but otherwise immunologically healthy.

The genes are TRBV6-5 and TRBJ1-2; maybe TRBD1 (6 bases). The germline gives CDR1 MNHEY, CDR2 SVGAGI. There are 14 residues in the CDR3. V was shortened by 2 bases and J by 5 bases, with 12 bases between the two germline ends. DNA of the CDR3: TGTGCCAGCAGTTACACAGGACAGCCTTATGGCTACACCTTC. It specifies CASSYTGQPYGYTF.

The chain employs TRBV4-1 and TRBJ2-7, with D unresolved. This CDR3 spans 14 amino acids. The V end lost 0 bases, the J end lost 4 bases, and 10 bases lay between the germline ends. From germline, CDR1 is MGHRA and CDR2 YSYEKL. The CDR3 nucleotides are TGCGCCAGCAGCCAAGAATCAGTGGTTTACGAGCAGTACTTC. It codes for CASSQESVVYEQYF.

The chain combines TRBV5-8 with TRBJ2-5; TRBD1 matches 7 bases. This CDR3 contains 15 residues. Trimming at V came to 2 bases and at J to 2 bases, leaving 6 bases not matched to a gene. CDR1 is SGHTS, CDR2 YDEGEE, per germline. This CDR3 is CASSLLDRYQETQYF. CDR3 nucleotide sequence: TGTGCCAGCAGCTTATTGGACAGGTATCAAGAGACCCAGTACTTC.

This clone was counted a few times. The chain links TRBV30 to TRBJ1-2; no clear D gene. This CDR3 has 13 amino acids. Trimming left V 0 bases short and J 3 bases short, with 8 bases between. CDR1 GTSNPN and CDR2 SVGIG come from the germline V gene (reference sequence). The CDR3 nucleotides read TGTGCCTGGAGTGTACGGGGTTACTATGGCTACACCTTC. Its translation is CAWSVRGYYGYTF.

The rearrangement links TRBV9 to TRBJ1-3; D is unclear. The CDR3 contains 15 residues. The V and J ends lost 4 bases and 2 bases respectively, with 13 bases between them. From germline, CDR1 is SGDLS and CDR2 YYNGEE. CDR3 sequence (DNA): TGTGCCAGCAGCCCTGAAGGAGGACCTGGAAACACCATATATTTT. This sequence encodes CASSPEGGPGNTIYF.

The CDR3 protein is CASSSRGTRRTDTQYF. CDR3 nucleotide sequence: TGTGCCAGCAGCTCTCGCGGGACTAGACGCACAGATACGCAGTATTTT. V usage is TRBV28 and J usage is TRBJ2-3; 8 bases align to TRBD2. The CDR3 is 16 residues long. Losses at the gene ends were 6 bases for V and 1 base for J; bases not matched to a gene: 9. Germline lookup yields CDR1 MDHEN and CDR2 SYDVKM.

V is TRBV7-9 and J is TRBJ1-3; 8 bases are a match to TRBD1. CDR3 length: 14 amino acids. CDR1 is SEHNR, CDR2 FQNEAQ, per germline (reference sequence). The ends lost 3 bases at V and 4 bases at J; junction bases unmatched: 2. CDR3 loop: CASSFRGRGNTIYF. The CDR3 region has the DNA TGTGCCAGCAGCTTCAGGGGGCGCGGAAACACCATATATTTT.

V gene TRBV4-3 combines with J gene TRBJ2-7, with TRBD2 identical over 8 bases. The V and J ends lost 2 bases and 3 bases, in that order; junction bases with no gene match: 3. The germline CDR1 and CDR2 sequences are LGHNA and YSLEER. This CDR3 has 14 residues. CDR3 in DNA: TGCGCCAGCAGCCAAATCCGGGGGGGCTACGAGCAGTACTTC. Translation: CASSQIRGGYEQYF.

The chain links TRBV28 to TRBJ2-3; D is unresolved. Trimming removed 5 bases from V and 1 base from J, with 7 bases in between. This CDR3 has 13 residues. The germline CDR1 and CDR2 sequences are MDHEN and SYDVKM. As DNA, the CDR3 is TGTGCCAGCAGTCAGGACGGCACAGATACGCAGTATTTT. It translates to CASSQDGTDTQYF.

This clone was recorded only once. The J gene is TRBJ2-1, the V gene TRBV30; 10 positions match TRBD2. This CDR3 contains 11 residues. The V gene's germline CDR1 is GTSNPN and CDR2 SVGIG (reference sequence). CDR3 bases: TGTAGCGGGGGGGCCTACAATGAGCAGTTCTTC. It encodes CSGGAYNEQFF.

The J gene is TRBJ2-2, the V gene TRBV6-5; no firm D call. Germline-derived CDR1 and CDR2 are MNHEY and SVGAGI. The CDR3 runs to 13 residues. The ends were cut back, 10 bases at V and 0 bases at J, with 9 bases in the middle. CDR3 protein: CATGRPNTGELFF. As DNA, the CDR3 is TGTGCCACCGGACGGCCGAACACCGGGGAGCTGTTTTTT.

The V and J genes are TRBV6-5 and TRBJ1-6; 9 bases align to TRBD1. The CDR3 length is 15 residues. J lost 6 bases, V lost 6 bases, and 6 bases had no gene match. Germline-derived CDR1 and CDR2 are MNHEY and SVGAGI. In nucleotides, the CDR3 is TGTGCCAGCAGCCGACAGGGGGAGGGTAATTCACCCCTCCACTTT. This translates into CASSRQGEGNSPLHF.

As concerns this clone: The same CDR3 can be traced to other DNA sequences in this sample. This sequence joins TRBV7-9 and TRBJ2-7; no firm D call. V was pared by 5 bases and J by 1 base, with 3 bases between. Germline V gene data show CDR1 as SEHNR and CDR2 as FQNEAQ (reference sequence). The CDR3 loop spans 11 amino acids. The chain's CDR3 is CASSPSYEQYF. CDR3 bases: TGTGCCAGCAGCCCTTCCTACGAGCAGTACTTC. The full variable domain, completed using reference TRBV7-9 and TRBJ2-7, is DTGVSQNPRHKITKRGQNVTFRCDPISEHNRLYWYRQTLGQGPEFLTYFQNEAQLEKSRLLSDRFSAERPKGSFSTLEIQRTEQGDSAMYLCASSPSYEQYFGPGTRLTVT.

The chain combines TRBV5-4 with TRBJ2-6; D is unclear. This CDR3 is 15 amino acids long. Per germline, CDR1 SGHNT and CDR2 YYREEE (reference sequence). Trimming shortened V by 2 bases and J by 0 bases, and 6 bases separated the two germline ends. The CDR3 here is CASSFPLSGANVLTF. The CDR3 nucleotides read TGTGCCAGCAGCTTTCCTCTCTCTGGGGCCAACGTCCTGACTTTC.

The J gene is TRBJ2-3, the V gene TRBV4-3; D is ambiguous. The CDR3 runs to 15 residues. In germline, CDR1 is LGHNA, CDR2 YSLEER. Between the trimmed V and J ends, which lost 4 bases and 1 base, there was a span of 12 bases. The CDR3 region has the DNA TGCGCCAGCAGCCCCAAGTATAGGGGCACAGATACGCAGTATTTT. This gives the protein CASSPKYRGTDTQYF.

V is TRBV4-3 and J is TRBJ2-1, with D tentatively TRBD2 (5 bases). Between the trimmed V and J ends, which lost 0 bases and 2 bases, there was a span of 11 bases. This CDR3 is 16 amino acids long. The germline V gene encodes CDR1 LGHNA and CDR2 YSLEER. CDR3 nucleotides: TGCGCCAGCAGCCAAGATCGGTGGGAGACCTACAATGAGCAGTTCTTC. Protein sequence: CASSQDRWETYNEQFF.

CDR3 bases: TGTGCCAGTAGTATTGGCCTAGCCTACGAGCAGTACTTC. It specifies CASSIGLAYEQYF. The chain recombines TRBV19 with TRBJ2-7; D unclear. The CDR3 contains 13 residues. V was pared by 3 bases and J by 2 bases, with 8 bases between. Looked up from germline, CDR1 is LNHDA and CDR2 is SQIVND (reference sequence).

The gene calls are TRBV6-5 and TRBJ2-3, with 9 bases matching TRBD2. Losses at the gene ends were 8 bases for V and 2 bases for J; bases not matched to a gene: 8. The germline V gene encodes CDR1 MNHEY and CDR2 SVGAGI. The CDR3 spans 15 residues. In DNA, the CDR3 is TGTGCCAGCGCCCTCCGCGGGGGGGCCACAGATACGCAGTATTTT. Residues: CASALRGGATDTQYF.

J is TRBJ1-5 and V is TRBV28, with a weak D call TRBD1 (5 bases). Germline V gives CDR1 MDHEN, CDR2 SYDVKM. CDR3 length equals 12 residues. V was shortened by 6 bases and J by 4 bases, with 7 bases between the two germline ends. CDR3 loop: CASSQGNQPQHF. DNA for the CDR3: TGTGCCAGCAGCCAGGGTAATCAGCCCCAGCATTTT.

The chain links TRBV21-1 to TRBJ2-7; the table's D gene call, TRBD1, was not cross checked with the DNA. TRBV21-1 is reported as a pseudogene. The CDR3 runs to 15 residues. DNA of the CDR3: TGTGCCAGCAGCAAAGGGGTGGGCAGGGCCTACGAGCAGTACTTC. This sequence encodes CASSKGVGRAYEQYF.